Each of the 5 T cell receptor beta chains below was sequenced from the same sample in a study of OX40 agonist ivuxolimab in advanced cancers. Method: immunoSEQ multiplex PCR; TCRdb's copy keeps in-frame clones and lacks some. Among tens of thousands of clones, around 92% were seen once, and the ten largest hold around 20%. The input for sequencing was CD4+ or CD8+ T cells sorted from blood, taken in a trial of the OX40 agonist ivuxolimab. The origin of the receptors is an adult with an advanced solid tumor such as melanoma, head and neck, liver or kidney cancer.

The rearrangement joins TRBV6-5 to TRBJ1-1; no clear D. This CDR3 is built from 15 residues. Germline V lookup: CDR1 MNHEY, CDR2 SVGAGI. With 6 bases removed from V and 3 bases from J, the gap between germline ends came to 17 bases. The CDR3 nucleotides read TGTGCCAGCAGCCAATCGGGGTATGGGGACACTGAAGCTTTCTTT. Protein product: CASSQSGYGDTEAFF.

This clone came up once. The genes are TRBV7-9 and TRBJ2-7, with 13 positions matching TRBD2. J was trimmed by 0 bases and V by 4 bases; bases with no gene match: 3. The CDR3 contains 16 residues. The germline V gene encodes CDR1 SEHNR and CDR2 FQNEAQ (reference sequence). The CDR3 loop is CASSSGLAGSSYEQYF. The CDR3 nucleotides are TGTGCCAGCAGCTCGGGACTAGCGGGAAGCTCCTACGAGCAGTACTTC.

This clone was counted once. The genes are TRBV30 and TRBJ1-3; D ambiguous. Germline CDR1 GTSNPN, CDR2 SVGIG (reference sequence). The CDR3 sequence is 12 residues long. The V end was cut by 0 bases, the J end by 1 base, with 1 base between. The CDR3 DNA reads as TGTGCCTGGAGTGTGTCTGGAAACACCATATATTTT. Its protein product is CAWSVSGNTIYF.

V usage is TRBV9 and J usage is TRBJ1-2; D is undetermined. Trimming took 7 bases from V and 4 from J, leaving 11 bases between them. The CDR3 runs to 12 residues. Germline CDR1 reads SGDLS; CDR2 reads YYNGEE. The CDR3 region is CASATGVYGYTF. The CDR3 bases are TGTGCCAGCGCAACGGGCGTCTATGGCTACACCTTC.

The chain couples TRBV9 to TRBJ1-4; 12 positions match TRBD1. CDR1 and CDR2 from the germline V gene are SGDLS and YYNGEE. J gave up 12 bases and V 4 bases, and 4 bases lay outside the gene matches. CDR3 length equals 13 residues. The CDR3 reads CASSPRDRGQLFF. CDR3 bases: TGTGCCAGCAGCCCCCGGGACAGGGGGCAACTGTTTTTT.